One and the same sample provided the 22 T cell receptor beta chains below, sequenced in a study of CD8 T cells in ankylosing spondylitis. TCRdb used MiXCR to reprocess the 5' RACE reads, holding one entry per CDR3 protein. This repertoire shows fewer than 400,000 distinct CDR3 sequences, 14% to 15% found once; its top ten account for about 1%. Sequences were obtained from blood, either unsorted or a sorted T cell fraction (not recorded which). The receptors shown here come from a male donor with ankylosing spondylitis or in good health (not recorded which).

This chain uses TRBV12-3 or TRBV12-4 with TRBJ2-3; D uncertain. Trimming removed 0 bases at V and 3 bases at J, with 7 bases between. The CDR3 has 14 residues. DNA for the CDR3: TGTGCCAGCAGTTTAGCGTTGGTAACAGATACGCAGTATTTT. Encoded protein: CASSLALVTDTQYF.

This clonotype has more than one count but fewer than ten. The chain is built from TRBV10-3 and TRBJ1-5; D is unclear. Trimming took 3 bases from V and 1 from J, leaving 16 bases between them. The CDR3 covers 17 residues. Germline CDR1 is ENHRY and CDR2 is SYGVKD. The CDR3 DNA is TGTGCCATCAGTGAAGGGCCTTGGGCAAGCAGCAATCAGCCCCAGCATTTT. Translating gives CAISEGPWASSNQPQHF.

This clonotype was picked up many times. The chain recombines TRBV2 with TRBJ2-7, with D maybe TRBD1 (7 bases). The CDR3 totals 14 residues. Looked up from germline, CDR1 is SNHLY and CDR2 is FYNNEI. V was clipped by 4 bases and J by 0 bases, with 10 bases between them. The CDR3 region has the DNA TGTGCCAGCAGTGCCCAGGGGGGCTCCTACGAGCAGTACTTC. It yields the protein CASSAQGGSYEQYF.

This rearrangement joins TRBV2 to TRBJ2-1; 7 bases line up with TRBD1. This CDR3 spans 13 amino acids. With 11 bases clipped from V and 0 bases from J, the junction kept 4 bases outside the gene matches. Looked up from germline, CDR1 is SNHLY and CDR2 is FYNNEI. CDR3 sequence (DNA): TGTGCCGGACAGGAAAGCTCCTACAATGAGCAGTTCTTC. Amino acid sequence: CAGQESSYNEQFF.

This clonotype was seen only a few times. The chain recombines TRBV10-3 with TRBJ1-5; 7 bases map to TRBD1. V shed 10 bases, J shed 5 bases, and the junction held 5 bases outside the gene matches. Germline CDR1 ENHRY, CDR2 SYGVKD. The CDR3 runs 12 residues. Here the CDR3 DNA reads TGTGCCACCGGACAGGCCGATCAGCCCCAGCATTTT. Amino acids: CATGQADQPQHF.

In this sample, this clonotype turned up many times. The chain has TRBV5-1 and TRBJ2-1; the D gene is possibly TRBD2 (5 bases). The CDR3 runs 15 residues. Per germline, CDR1 SGHRS and CDR2 YFSETQ. V lost 4 bases to trimming and J lost 5 bases, with 16 bases between them. The CDR3 reads CASSPDFGRNNEQFF. CDR3 bases: TGCGCCAGCAGCCCGGACTTCGGCAGAAACAATGAGCAGTTCTTC.

In DNA form, the CDR3 reads TGCGCCAGCAGCCCATACATGACAGGGGCGGACACAGATACGCAGTATTTT. Translating it yields CASSPYMTGADTDTQYF. The V and J genes are TRBV4-1 and TRBJ2-3; 8 nucleotides match TRBD1. The V gene's germline CDR1 is MGHRA and CDR2 YSYEKL. V lost 4 bases, J lost 2 bases, and 11 bases stayed unmatched. The CDR3 sequence is 17 residues long.

This clonotype was counted many times. This chain links TRBV10-3 with TRBJ1-2; 7 nucleotides align to TRBD1. J lost 5 bases, V lost 3 bases, and 3 bases had no gene match. Germline V lookup: CDR1 ENHRY, CDR2 SYGVKD. The CDR3 is made up of 13 amino acids. CDR3 loop: CAISDDRVYGYTF. Written as DNA, the CDR3 is TGTGCCATCAGTGACGACAGGGTGTATGGCTACACCTTC.

The table lists this clonotype with many counts. The genes are TRBV29-1 and TRBJ1-2, with 7 bases aligning to TRBD1. Looked up from germline, CDR1 is SQVTM and CDR2 is ANQGSEA. The CDR3 is made up of 12 amino acids. The V and J ends lost 7 bases and 2 bases, in that order; junction bases with no gene match: 4. The CDR3 reads CSAGQDNYGYTF. Written as DNA, the CDR3 is TGCAGCGCCGGACAGGACAACTATGGCTACACCTTC.

A few counts support this clonotype. The genes are TRBV15 and TRBJ2-3; weak D call: TRBD1 (5 bases). This CDR3 comprises 16 residues. Germline loops: CDR1 LNHNV, CDR2 YYDKDF (reference sequence). Trimming left V 0 bases short and J 0 bases short, with 10 bases between. CDR3 DNA: TGTGCCACCAGCAGAGATCCGGCAGGGAGCACAGATACGCAGTATTTT. Translated, it gives CATSRDPAGSTDTQYF.

The chain combines TRBV24-1 with TRBJ2-5; D possibly corresponds to TRBD2 (6 bases). V was shortened by 5 bases and J by 1 base, with 13 bases between the two germline ends. Per the germline V gene, CDR1 is KGHDR and CDR2 is SFDVKD. The CDR3 loop spans 15 amino acids. The CDR3 sequence is CATSGGDSGQETQYF. The CDR3 coding sequence is TGTGCCACCAGTGGGGGGGATAGCGGCCAAGAGACCCAGTACTTC.

The rearrangement joins TRBV2 to TRBJ2-1, with TRBD1 matching over 9 bases. Losses at the gene ends were 3 bases for V and 6 bases for J; bases not matched to a gene: 12. Germline V lookup: CDR1 SNHLY, CDR2 FYNNEI. This CDR3 comprises 17 residues. This CDR3 is CASSEPVTGGKRNEQFF. The DNA of the CDR3 is TGTGCCAGCAGTGAGCCCGTAACAGGGGGCAAACGCAATGAGCAGTTCTTC.

The V gene is TRBV2, the J gene TRBJ2-1; TRBD2 matches 9 bases. There are 15 residues in the CDR3. Germline-derived CDR1 and CDR2 are SNHLY and FYNNEI. J gave up 7 bases and V 7 bases, and 11 bases lay outside the gene matches. The CDR3 region is CASNRPGLALNEQFF. CDR3 nucleotides: TGTGCCAGCAATAGACCGGGACTAGCCTTGAATGAGCAGTTCTTC.

This chain connects TRBV6-5 to TRBJ2-7; D might be TRBD1 or TRBD2, each matching 6 bases. Germline values: CDR1 MNHEY, CDR2 SVGAGI. The V gene lost 0 bases and the J gene lost 4 bases, with 13 bases spanning the gap. The CDR3 contains 15 residues. Here the CDR3 DNA reads TGTGCCAGCAGTTACTCACATGTAGGGGGGTACGAGCAGTACTTC. Its translation: CASSYSHVGGYEQYF.

The rearrangement joins TRBV10-2 to TRBJ2-3; 9 nucleotides line up with TRBD1. The CDR3 is made up of 16 amino acids. The germline gives CDR1 WSHSY, CDR2 SAAADI. V shed 4 bases, J shed 0 bases, and the junction held 5 bases outside the gene matches. CDR3 sequence: CASSAGTGISTDTQYF. The CDR3 DNA reads as TGCGCCAGCAGTGCAGGGACAGGGATTAGCACAGATACGCAGTATTTT.

This clonotype was seen a few times. The rearrangement joins TRBV12-3 or TRBV12-4 to TRBJ2-3; 13 nucleotides line up with TRBD2. With 7 bases clipped from V and 6 bases from J, the junction kept 10 bases outside the gene matches. CDR3 length equals 16 residues. The CDR3 bases are TGTGCCAGCACACAAGGACTAGCGGGAGTTGGGGATACGCAGTATTTT. Protein sequence: CASTQGLAGVGDTQYF.

This clonotype has a handful of counts. The rearrangement uses TRBV3-1 and TRBJ1-1; D is undetermined. V was trimmed by 1 base and J by 5 bases, leaving 17 bases between them. The germline CDR1 and CDR2 sequences are LGHDT and YNNKEL (reference sequence). There are 16 residues in the CDR3. The CDR3 here is CASSQGRLSYGTEAFF. In DNA form, the CDR3 reads TGTGCCAGCAGCCAAGGACGCCTCTCATACGGAACTGAAGCTTTCTTT. Filled out from reference TRBV3-1 and TRBJ1-1, the complete variable domain reads DTAVSQTPKYLVTQMGNDKSIKCEQNLGHDTMYWYKQDSKKFLKIMFSYNNKELIINETVPNRFSPKSPDKAHLNLHINSLELGDSAVYFCASSQGRLSYGTEAFFGQGTRLTVV.

A few counts support this clonotype. The V call is TRBV3-1, the J call TRBJ1-1; possible D gene TRBD1, 5 bases. V was trimmed by 5 bases and J by 0 bases, leaving 19 bases between them. The V gene's germline CDR1 is LGHDT and CDR2 YNNKEL (reference sequence). This CDR3 region has 17 residues. CDR3 sequence reads: CASSSSGGGGLNTEAFF. CDR3 sequence (DNA): TGTGCCAGCAGCTCATCGGGGGGTGGAGGATTGAACACTGAAGCTTTCTTT.

The chain joins TRBV2 to TRBJ2-1; D is ambiguous. This CDR3 comprises 13 residues. V gave up 8 bases and J gave up 8 bases, with 16 bases separating them. Germline V gene data show CDR1 as SNHLY and CDR2 as FYNNEI. The CDR3 nucleotides read TGTGCCAGCCACCGGGCTGATGGGTATGAGCAGTTCTTC. Amino acids: CASHRADGYEQFF.

The genes are TRBV4-1 and TRBJ2-5, with 8 bases that match TRBD1. CDR3 length: 15 residues. Germline CDR1 MGHRA, CDR2 YSYEKL. With V trimmed by 3 bases and J by 5 bases, 8 bases remained unmatched. The CDR3 DNA reads TGCGCCAGCAGCCAGATAGACAGGGGAGGCGAGACCCAGTACTTC. Protein: CASSQIDRGGETQYF.

This clonotype was seen at least ten times. This chain uses TRBV12-3 or TRBV12-4 with TRBJ2-6; TRBD1 might be the D (7 bases). The V gene lost 4 bases and the J gene lost 2 bases, with 9 bases spanning the gap. The CDR3 loop spans 15 amino acids. The CDR3: CASSSRGAGANVLTF. CDR3 in DNA: TGTGCCAGCAGTTCCAGGGGGGCTGGGGCCAACGTCCTGACTTTC.

A few counts support this clonotype. The chain uses TRBV5-1 and TRBJ2-5, with TRBD1 matching 7 bases. The length of the CDR3 is 13 residues. Germline CDR1 SGHRS, CDR2 YFSETQ. V gave up 4 bases and J gave up 4 bases; unmatched junction bases: 4. The CDR3 sequence is CASSGTERETQYF. The CDR3 DNA is TGCGCCAGCAGCGGGACAGAAAGAGAGACCCAGTACTTC.